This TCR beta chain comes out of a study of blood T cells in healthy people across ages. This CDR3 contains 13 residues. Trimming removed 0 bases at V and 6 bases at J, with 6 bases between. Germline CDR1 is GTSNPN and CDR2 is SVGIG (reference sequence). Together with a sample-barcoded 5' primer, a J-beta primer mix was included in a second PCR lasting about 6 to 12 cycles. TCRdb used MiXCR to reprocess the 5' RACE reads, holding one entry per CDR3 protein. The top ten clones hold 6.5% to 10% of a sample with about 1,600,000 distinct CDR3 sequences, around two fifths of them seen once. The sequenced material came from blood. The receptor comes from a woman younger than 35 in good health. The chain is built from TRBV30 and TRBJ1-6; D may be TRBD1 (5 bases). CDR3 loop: CAWSVQVNSPLHF. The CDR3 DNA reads TGTGCCTGGAGTGTACAGGTTAATTCACCCCTCCACTTT.